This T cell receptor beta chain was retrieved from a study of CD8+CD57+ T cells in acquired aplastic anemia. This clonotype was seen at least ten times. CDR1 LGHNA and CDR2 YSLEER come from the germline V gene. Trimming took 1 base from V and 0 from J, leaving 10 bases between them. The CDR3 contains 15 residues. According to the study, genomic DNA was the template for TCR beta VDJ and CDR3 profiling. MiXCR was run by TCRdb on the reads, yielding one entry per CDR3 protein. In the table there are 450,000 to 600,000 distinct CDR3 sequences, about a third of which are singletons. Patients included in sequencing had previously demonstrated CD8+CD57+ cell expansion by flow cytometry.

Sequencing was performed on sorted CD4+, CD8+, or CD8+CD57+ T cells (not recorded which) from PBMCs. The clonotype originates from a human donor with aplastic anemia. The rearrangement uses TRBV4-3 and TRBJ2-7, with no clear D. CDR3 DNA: TGCGCCAGCAGCCAAGTGGGTCAGAGCTCCTACGAGCAGTACTTC. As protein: CASSQVGQSSYEQYF.